This TCR beta chain was sequenced during a study of tumor-infiltrating lymphocytes in primary liver carcinoma. Study summary: The number of productive TCRbeta reads per sample ranged from roughly 3.65 to 7.13 million and was similar across tissue types. Whole-study results and caveats: Paired tumor-adjacent and tumor-blood samples overlapped less than tumor region pairs did.

TCR beta cDNA came from approximately 540 ng total RNA, primed with a constant-region primer. Three nested multiplex PCR rounds, a slightly modified ARM-PCR, produced the libraries for TCR beta. For around 9 cycles apiece, the opening two PCR rounds ran with TRBV1-TRBV30 forward primers and a C-beta reverse primer. TCRdb ran MiXCR on the multiplex PCR reads and lists one entry per CDR3 protein. The table shows roughly 50,000 distinct CDR3 sequences, with over 65% occurring only once. Starting material for RNA and DNA co-extraction consisted of roughly 19-34 mg of unsorted bulk tissue. Samples were taken from five separate regions of every tumor. Remarks on this clonotype: Its target is unknown.

Germline assignment: CDR1 SGHAT and CDR2 FQDESV (reference sequence). This CDR3 spans 16 amino acids. The V gene lost 5 bases and the J gene lost 15 bases, with 30 bases spanning the gap. The sample taken for sequencing was liver tumor tissue from sampling region 2. The subset here: tumor region T2, inferior pole. This clonotype was obtained from a man aged 40-50 years with primary liver carcinoma and hepatitis B virus infection. The chain is built from TRBV11-1 and TRBJ2-3, with D perhaps matching TRBD1 or TRBD2 (5 bases each). CDR3 region: CASSLGASTQTDTQYF. CDR3 bases: TGTGCCAGCAGCCTCGGGGCTAGCACACAAACAGATACACAATATTTT.